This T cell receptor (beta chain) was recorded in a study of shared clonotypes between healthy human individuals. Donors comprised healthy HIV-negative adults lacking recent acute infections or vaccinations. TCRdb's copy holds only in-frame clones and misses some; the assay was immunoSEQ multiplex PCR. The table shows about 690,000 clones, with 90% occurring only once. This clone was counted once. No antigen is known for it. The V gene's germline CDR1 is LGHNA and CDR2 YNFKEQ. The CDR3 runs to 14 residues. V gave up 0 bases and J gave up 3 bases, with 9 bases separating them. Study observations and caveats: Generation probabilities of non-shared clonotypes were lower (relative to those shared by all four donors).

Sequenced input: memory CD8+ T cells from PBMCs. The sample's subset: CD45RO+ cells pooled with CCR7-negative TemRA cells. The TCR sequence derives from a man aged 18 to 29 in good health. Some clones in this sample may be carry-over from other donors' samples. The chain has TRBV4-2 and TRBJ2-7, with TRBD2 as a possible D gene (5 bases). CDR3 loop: CASSQEGRGYEQYF. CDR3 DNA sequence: TGTGCCAGCAGCCAAGAGGGGAGAGGCTACGAGCAGTACTTC.